The present T cell receptor beta chain was sequenced within a study of T cell changes during pregnancy in multiple sclerosis. This CDR3 comprises 15 residues. Per the germline V gene, CDR1 is SEHNR and CDR2 is FQNEAQ (reference sequence). Trimming removed 5 bases at V and 8 bases at J, with 18 bases between. TCRdb's copy holds only in-frame clones and misses some; the assay was immunoSEQ multiplex PCR. The data contain about 50,000 clones, more than 80% of them singletons. The chain employs TRBV7-9 and TRBJ1-4; D might be TRBD1 (6 bases). This TCR was sampled from a female donor with multiple sclerosis, enrolled in a pregnancy study. Sequenced material: CD4+ T cells from peripheral blood mononuclear cells, taken before pregnancy. The CDR3, as DNA: TGTGCCAGCAGCAGAGAGGGACATCGGGTCGAAAAACTGTTTTTT. This codes for CASSREGHRVEKLFF. Variable domain in full (rest from reference TRBV7-9 and TRBJ1-4): DTGVSQNPRHKITKRGQNVTFRCDPISEHNRLYWYRQTLGQGPEFLTYFQNEAQLEKSRLLSDRFSAERPKGSFSTLEIQRTEQGDSAMYLCASSREGHRVEKLFFGSGTQLSVL.